This TCR beta chain was obtained from a study of T cells in Graves' hyperthyroidism and ophthalmopathy. This clonotype was found many times. RNA transcripts yielded amplified TCR beta CDR3 regions. Using the HTBI primer set, a first-round RT-PCR was run on the TCR CDR3. TCRdb used MiXCR to reprocess the multiplex PCR reads, holding one entry per CDR3 protein. The sample yields about 350,000 distinct CDR3 sequences, approximately 19% seen once. This receptor was obtained from a woman aged 18-29 years with Graves' hyperthyroidism. Sequencing was done on a sample of blood.

Written as DNA, the CDR3 is TGTGCCAGCAGCTTATGGGGCAGGGGTGCCAAAAACATTCAGTACTTC. Amino acid sequence: CASSLWGRGAKNIQYF. The chain carries TRBV7-8 and TRBJ2-4; the D gene is possibly TRBD1 (6 bases). CDR1 and CDR2 (germline): SGHVS, FQNEAQ. V lost 2 bases and J lost 1, with 12 bases in between. The CDR3 runs 16 residues.